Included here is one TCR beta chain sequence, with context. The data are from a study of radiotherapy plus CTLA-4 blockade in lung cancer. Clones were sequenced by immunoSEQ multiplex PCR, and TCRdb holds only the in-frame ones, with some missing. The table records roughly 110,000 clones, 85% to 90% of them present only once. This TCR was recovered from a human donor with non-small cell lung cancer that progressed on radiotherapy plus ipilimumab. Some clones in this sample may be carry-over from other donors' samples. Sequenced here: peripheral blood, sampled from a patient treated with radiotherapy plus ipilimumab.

The chain's CDR3 is CASGQASYEQYF. Written as DNA, the CDR3 is TGCGCCAGCGGACAGGCCTCCTACGAGCAGTACTTC. The genes are TRBV5-1 and TRBJ2-7, with 7 bases identical to TRBD1. Germline CDR1 SGHRS, CDR2 YFSETQ. CDR3 size: 12 residues. With V trimmed by 7 bases and J by 0 bases, 1 base remained unmatched.